A selection of T cell receptor beta chains follows, all from one sample in a study of blood T cell repertoires in COVID-19. Repertoires were generated with immunoSEQ multiplex PCR, while TCRdb's copy carries only in-frame clones and drops some. The data contain some 210,000 clones, more than 75% of them singletons. The sample comprised peripheral blood. Receptor source: a woman aged 40 to 50 with acute or convalescent COVID-19. Each CDR3 is given with its conserved first and last residue. The order of the fields is J gene, CDR3 length, V gene, D gene, clone size, CDR3 protein, CDR3 DNA. The D gene is left open where the match is weak. Clone size is shown for a subset of rows, as once, few, many or a class of expanded clone.

>TRBJ2-5|16|TRBV5-1|TRBD2|-
CASSPRAGVGQETQYF
TGCGCCAGCAGCCCAAGAGCGGGAGTAGGACAAGAGACCCAGTACTTC
>TRBJ1-4|18|TRBV27|-|once
CASSSRPAPEVTGEKLFF
TGTGCCAGCAGTTCCCGACCGGCCCCGGAGGTTACGGGCGAAAAACTGTTTTTT
>TRBJ1-2|15|TRBV6-5|TRBD1|-
CASSPEGRTGYGYTF
TGTGCCAGCAGCCCAGAAGGAAGGACAGGCTATGGCTACACCTTC
>TRBJ1-1|15|TRBV7-2|-|-
CASSPPAGAWTEAFF
TGTGCCAGCAGCCCCCCGGCGGGGGCGTGGACTGAAGCTTTCTTT
>TRBJ2-1|16|TRBV7-6|TRBD2|-
CASSSLGGGALNEQFF
TGTGCCAGCAGCTCCCTAGGCGGGGGGGCTCTGAATGAGCAGTTCTTC
>TRBJ2-1|17|TRBV15|TRBD2|once
CATSSGGLAGPYNEQFF
TGTGCCACCAGCAGTGGGGGACTAGCGGGTCCATACAATGAGCAGTTCTTC
>TRBJ1-1|13|TRBV6-5|-|once
CASSLDRNTEAFF
TGTGCCAGCAGCCTGGACAGGAACACTGAAGCTTTCTTT
>TRBJ2-3|16|TRBV20-1|TRBD2|-
CSASPLGGSSADTQYF
TGCAGTGCTAGTCCCCTCGGCGGGAGTAGTGCAGATACGCAGTATTTT
>TRBJ2-1|12|TRBV6-5|TRBD2|-
CASSRPGGEQFF
TGTGCCAGCAGCCGCCCGGGGGGAGAGCAGTTCTTC
>TRBJ2-6|15|TRBV5-1|-|-
CASSQRLPGANVLTF
TGCGCCAGCAGCCAGAGGCTACCCGGGGCCAACGTCCTGACTTTC
>TRBJ2-1|15|TRBV7-2|TRBD2|-
CASSSGLAGEHEQFF
TGTGCCAGCAGCTCGGGACTAGCGGGAGAACATGAGCAGTTCTTC